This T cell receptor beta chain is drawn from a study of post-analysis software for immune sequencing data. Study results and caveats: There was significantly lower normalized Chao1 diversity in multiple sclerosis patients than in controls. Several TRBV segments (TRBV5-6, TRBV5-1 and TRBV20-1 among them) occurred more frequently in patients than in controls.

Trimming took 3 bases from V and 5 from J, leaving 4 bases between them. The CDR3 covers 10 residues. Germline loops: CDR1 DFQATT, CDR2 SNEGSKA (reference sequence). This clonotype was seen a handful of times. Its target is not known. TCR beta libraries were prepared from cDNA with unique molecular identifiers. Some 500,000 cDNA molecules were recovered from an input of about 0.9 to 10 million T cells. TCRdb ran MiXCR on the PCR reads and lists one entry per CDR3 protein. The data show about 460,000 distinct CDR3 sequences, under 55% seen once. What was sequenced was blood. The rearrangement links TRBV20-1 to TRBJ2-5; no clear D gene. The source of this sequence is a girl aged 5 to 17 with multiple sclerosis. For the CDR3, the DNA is TGCAGTGCTAGTGTGGAGACCCAGTACTTC. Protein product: CSASVETQYF.